These 19 T cell receptor beta chains originate from one sample sequenced in a study of identical twins (dated by TCRdb to the mid-2010s). The library was produced with 5' RACE. TCRdb shows the sequencer as Illumina HiSeq 2000. TCRdb trimmed the raw reads at Q25, called clones with MiXCR and kept productive beta chains. Rows with one shared CDR3 protein collapse into an entry with the most common genes and DNA. The sample records hundreds of thousands of distinct CDR3 sequences, 6.1% of which are singletons. The leading ten clones occupy 1.5% to 2% of the sample. What was sequenced was naive T cells sorted from blood. The cell subset or site tag for this specimen amounts to: cells isolated with a human naive T-cell isolation kit. The receptor set was obtained from a man between 18 and 29 years old in good health.

This clonotype has a count of ten or more. The V call is TRBV5-4, the J call TRBJ2-5, with D perhaps being TRBD1 or TRBD2 (6 bases each). V was cut by 2 bases and J by 9 bases, with 26 bases left in between. In germline, CDR1 is SGHNT, CDR2 YYREEE (reference sequence). This CDR3 is 17 amino acids long. CDR3 protein: CASSLMGGDVVKRSQYF. CDR3 sequence (DNA): TGTGCCAGCAGCTTAATGGGGGGCGATGTCGTAAAAAGGTCCCAGTACTTC.

Ten or more counts support this clonotype. V usage is TRBV5-1 and J usage is TRBJ2-5; D might be TRBD1 or TRBD2, each matching 6 bases. Germline CDR1 and CDR2: SGHRS and YFSETQ. This CDR3 contains 17 residues. V lost 6 bases to trimming and J lost 2 bases, with 23 bases between them. The CDR3 nucleotides read TGCGCCAGCAATTCTAAGGTCGGGGGCAGGTCTCAAGAGACCCAGTACTTC. Translated, it gives CASNSKVGGRSQETQYF.

This clonotype has ten or more counts. This rearrangement joins TRBV12-3 or TRBV12-4 to TRBJ2-1; 10 bases agree with TRBD1. V shed 6 bases, J shed 7 bases, and the junction held 15 bases outside the gene matches. The CDR3 loop spans 17 amino acids. The CDR3 protein is CASSLYPTPGQGNEQFF. The CDR3 nucleotides are TGTGCCAGCAGCCTCTACCCTACTCCGGGACAGGGGAATGAGCAGTTCTTC.

The chain uses TRBV7-9 and TRBJ2-7; 9 bases are shared with TRBD2. CDR1 is SEHNR and CDR2 is FQNEAQ in the germline V gene (reference sequence). V lost 8 bases and J lost 1; bases outside the gene matches: 12. The CDR3 is 16 amino acids. CDR3 in amino acids: CASPGRVAGESYEQYV. CDR3 sequence (DNA): TGTGCCAGCCCTGGGAGGGTAGCGGGAGAGTCCTACGAGCAGTACGTC.

This clonotype was found a few times. The chain uses TRBV29-1 and TRBJ2-3, with TRBD2 matching over 9 bases. CDR3 length: 13 amino acids. CDR1 and CDR2 (germline): SQVTM, ANQGSEA. J gave up 5 bases and V 6 bases, and 6 bases lay outside the gene matches. CDR3 DNA: TGCAGCGTCCATAGCGGGGGCCAAGATACGCAGTATTTT. As protein: CSVHSGGQDTQYF.

This clonotype was counted at least ten times. The chain employs TRBV12-3 or TRBV12-4 and TRBJ2-2; 8 bases are shared with TRBD1. V dropped 4 bases and J dropped 4; count of bases not matched to a gene: 8. This CDR3 is built from 16 residues. CDR3: CASSSEDRAGTGELFF. The CDR3 nucleotides read TGTGCCAGCAGTTCCGAGGACAGGGCGGGCACCGGGGAGCTGTTTTTT.

There are a few counts of this clonotype. The chain links TRBV27 to TRBJ1-4; TRBD1 matches 8 bases. The germline V gene has CDR1 MNHEY and CDR2 SMNVEV (reference sequence). The CDR3 runs to 19 residues. Losses at the gene ends were 5 bases for V and 8 bases for J; bases not matched to a gene: 22. The CDR3 loop is CASSPRISRQGRVGEKLFF. Written as DNA, the CDR3 is TGTGCCAGCAGTCCCAGAATATCCAGACAGGGGCGGGTAGGGGAAAAACTGTTTTTT.

There are many counts of this clonotype. The chain uses TRBV20-1 and TRBJ1-6, with TRBD1 identical over 7 bases. V shed 3 bases, J shed 0 bases, and the junction held 5 bases outside the gene matches. Germline-derived CDR1 and CDR2 are DFQATT and SNEGSKA (reference sequence). The CDR3 runs 16 residues. The CDR3 DNA reads TGCAGTGCTAGGACAGGGCTTAGCTCCTATAATTCACCCCTCCACTTT. Translation: CSARTGLSSYNSPLHF.

The chain employs TRBV18 and TRBJ2-1; D unclear. V lost 1 base and J lost 7, with 5 bases in between. The germline V gene encodes CDR1 KGHSH and CDR2 LQKENI. This CDR3 spans 12 amino acids. DNA of the CDR3: TGTGCCAGCTCACCACGGGTTAATGAGCAGTTCTTC. Amino acids: CASSPRVNEQFF.

This clonotype occurred a few times. The chain has TRBV15 and TRBJ1-1, with 7 nucleotides matching TRBD1. Unmatched junction bases numbered 8, after V lost 1 base and J lost 3 bases. The germline V gene has CDR1 LNHNV and CDR2 YYDKDF (reference sequence). This CDR3 has 16 residues. This CDR3 is CATSRGTTGRDTEAFF. CDR3 nucleotide sequence: TGTGCCACCAGCAGAGGCACGACAGGGCGAGACACTGAAGCTTTCTTT.

The CDR3 region has the DNA TGTGCCAGCAGCCGAGCCCTGGCGGGCCTAACAGATACGCAGTATTTT. Translating gives CASSRALAGLTDTQYF. The chain carries TRBV12-3 or TRBV12-4 and TRBJ2-3; TRBD2 is a possible D gene (5 bases). V lost 6 bases to trimming and J lost 3 bases, with 19 bases between them. The CDR3 is made up of 16 amino acids.

Many counts were recorded for this clonotype. The chain recombines TRBV2 with TRBJ1-1; D gene uncertain. The CDR3 has 12 amino acids. Germline V gene lookup returns CDR1 SNHLY and CDR2 FYNNEI. The germline V and J ends were trimmed by 6 bases and 2 bases, with 7 bases remaining between them. The CDR3 is CASRGYNTEAFF. As DNA, the CDR3 is TGTGCCAGCAGGGGTTATAACACTGAAGCTTTCTTT.

The chain links TRBV11-1 to TRBJ2-7, with D perhaps matching TRBD1 (5 bases). CDR3 length: 18 amino acids. From germline, CDR1 is SGHAT and CDR2 FQDESV (reference sequence). The V gene lost 0 bases and the J gene lost 2 bases, with 20 bases spanning the gap. The CDR3 sequence is CASSLAPSFGHTTYEQYV. In nucleotides, the CDR3 is TGTGCCAGCAGCTTAGCGCCTTCATTTGGACATACCACCTACGAGCAGTACGTC.

This clonotype was recorded many times. CDR3 protein: CASSLGETTGHEQFF. CDR3 DNA: TGCGCCAGCAGCCTTGGGGAGACGACGGGGCATGAGCAGTTCTTC. The gene calls are TRBV5-1 and TRBJ2-1, with D possibly being TRBD1 or TRBD2 (5 bases each). This CDR3 region has 15 residues. Trimming took off 4 bases at V and 8 bases at J, with 19 bases between the two ends. CDR1 is SGHRS, CDR2 YFSETQ, per germline.

This clonotype showed up just a few times. The CDR3 is CATSREMNLGGAQYF. The CDR3 DNA is TGTGCCACCAGCAGAGAAATGAACCTCGGTGGGGCCCAGTACTTC. The V and J genes are TRBV15 and TRBJ2-5, with D uncertain. This CDR3 is 15 amino acids long. Germline lookup yields CDR1 LNHNV and CDR2 YYDKDF (reference sequence). V was shortened by 0 bases and J by 9 bases, with 17 bases between the two germline ends.

This clonotype was observed at least ten times. CDR3 loop: CASSQDRSRADTQYF. CDR3 coding DNA: TGCGCCAGCAGCCAAGATAGGAGTAGGGCCGATACGCAGTATTTT. V gene TRBV4-3 combines with J gene TRBJ2-3, with unresolved D. V was trimmed by 0 bases and J by 6 bases, leaving 13 bases between them. CDR1 and CDR2 (germline): LGHNA, YSLEER. The CDR3 length is 15 residues.

This clonotype came up a few times. V gene TRBV29-1 combines with J gene TRBJ1-1; TRBD1 matches 9 bases. The CDR3 extends over 14 amino acids. The ends lost 4 bases at V and 11 bases at J; junction bases unmatched: 14. The V gene's germline CDR1 is SQVTM and CDR2 ANQGSEA. This CDR3 is CSVGPGQGRDGAFF. The CDR3 DNA reads as TGCAGCGTTGGGCCGGGACAGGGAAGGGATGGGGCTTTCTTT.

The V gene is TRBV6-1, the J gene TRBJ2-1, with TRBD2 identical over 12 bases. Trimming cost V 6 bases and J 5 bases; bases outside gene matches: 8. Germline V gene sequence: CDR1 MNHNS, CDR2 SASEGT. This CDR3 contains 16 residues. This CDR3 is CASSSFRLAGDNEQFF. The CDR3 region has the DNA TGTGCCAGCAGCTCCTTCAGACTAGCGGGGGACAATGAGCAGTTCTTC.

This clonotype has a handful of counts. The chain recombines TRBV15 with TRBJ2-7; the match to TRBD1 covers 10 bases. The V and J ends lost 5 bases and 5 bases, in that order; junction bases with no gene match: 6. Germline CDR1 reads LNHNV; CDR2 reads YYDKDF (reference sequence). CDR3 size: 14 residues. This chain's CDR3 is CATSYMDRGNEQYV. CDR3 in DNA: TGTGCCACCAGCTACATGGACAGGGGGAACGAGCAGTACGTC.